The 3 T cell receptor beta chains presented below share a single source sample, sequenced in a study of blood T cell repertoires in COVID-19. Clones were read by immunoSEQ multiplex PCR, and TCRdb kept only the in-frame ones, dropping some. This sample has about 170,000 clones; 79% occur once, and the top ten carry 15% to 20%. The sequenced material came from PBMCs or T cells enriched from blood (not recorded which). These receptors originate from a woman between 70 and 85 years old in a cohort exposed to, infected with or recovered from COVID-19 (not recorded which).

The V and J genes are TRBV19 and TRBJ1-5, with 7 bases identical to TRBD1. Germline V CDR1 and CDR2: LNHDA, SQIVND (reference sequence). There are 12 residues in the CDR3. V was pared by 1 base and J by 13 bases, with 4 bases of the junction left unmatched. CDR3 in DNA: TGTGCCAGTAGTATAGGGGACAGCACTCAGCATTTT. Protein: CASSIGDSTQHF.

The V call is TRBV6-5, the J call TRBJ2-1; 8 bases agree with TRBD2. Per the germline V gene, CDR1 is MNHEY and CDR2 is SVGAGI. This CDR3 is 15 amino acids long. V lost 6 bases to trimming and J lost 9 bases; unmatched junction nucleotides: 13. In DNA, the CDR3 is TGTGCCAGCAGCTCTAGCGGGCGCCTGGTCAGTGAGCAGTTCTTC. Amino acids: CASSSSGRLVSEQFF.

The rearrangement links TRBV28 to TRBJ2-7, with 8 bases that match TRBD2. Germline V gene data show CDR1 as MDHEN and CDR2 as SYDVKM. J was trimmed by 6 bases and V by 5 bases; bases with no gene match: 12. This CDR3 is 15 amino acids long. CDR3 sequence: CASSPGGGSGREQYF. CDR3 nucleotide sequence: TGTGCCAGCAGTCCCGGGGGGGGAAGCGGGCGCGAGCAGTACTTC.